A selection of T cell receptor beta chains follows, all from one sample in a study of cytomegalovirus exposure and HLA in healthy donors. Profiled with immunoSEQ multiplex PCR; TCRdb holds only in-frame clones, not every one. The sample includes about 40,000 clones, roughly 88% seen only once; the top ten take approximately 10%. Material for sequencing was PBMCs. The receptors derive from a woman in her thirties or forties in good health and CMV-seropositive. Each CDR3 is given with its conserved first and last residue. D genes are given only for firm matches. Expanded clones get a size class; other rows say once, few or many, or leave the size out.

>13|TRBJ2-1|NA|TRBV6-5|NA
CASSYRSYNEQFF
TGTGCCAGCAGTTACCGGTCCTACAATGAGCAGTTCTTC
>16|TRBJ2-3|NA|TRBV11-2|NA
CASSLDQRTSTDTQYF
TGTGCCAGCAGCTTAGATCAGCGGACGAGCACAGATACGCAGTATTTT
>15|TRBJ2-1|once|TRBV6-1|TRBD2
CAILRLAGGGDEQFF
TGTGCCATCCTCAGACTAGCGGGGGGGGGCGATGAGCAGTTCTTC
>15|TRBJ2-7|NA|TRBV28|TRBD2
CATYGRASGSYEQYF
TGTGCCACTTACGGGCGGGCTAGCGGGTCCTACGAGCAGTACTTC
>14|TRBJ1-6|NA|TRBV27|NA
CASTGPLGVSPLHF
TGTGCCAGCACCGGGCCCCTCGGGGTATCACCCCTCCACTTT
>15|TRBJ1-5|NA|TRBV28|NA
CASSLGRRVNQPQHF
TGTGCCAGCAGTTTAGGCAGGCGTGTCAATCAGCCCCAGCATTTT
>14|TRBJ2-3|NA|TRBV6-5|TRBD2
CASRKTSGGDTQYF
TGTGCCAGCAGAAAGACTAGCGGGGGAGATACGCAGTATTTT
>15|TRBJ2-5|NA|TRBV27|NA
CASSIFDGTGETQYF
TGTGCCAGCAGTATATTTGACGGGACTGGAGAGACCCAGTACTTC
>14|TRBJ2-7|NA|TRBV7-8|NA
CASSPLGGVYEQYF
TGTGCCAGCAGTCCACTCGGGGGTGTGTACGAGCAGTACTTC
>15|TRBJ1-6|NA|TRBV9|TRBD1
CASSVLSGGDSPLHF
TGTGCCAGCAGCGTACTCTCAGGGGGTGATTCACCCCTCCACTTT
>12|TRBJ1-2|NA|TRBV5-1|NA
CASSEGSYGYTF
TGCGCCAGCAGCGAAGGGAGCTATGGCTACACCTTC
>13|TRBJ2-3|NA|TRBV12-5|NA
CASGFGPGNTQYF
TGTGCTAGTGGTTTCGGTCCGGGAAATACGCAGTATTTT
>15|TRBJ1-1|once|TRBV5-1|TRBD1
CASSPGTGMNTEAFF
TGCGCCAGCAGCCCAGGGACAGGGATGAACACTGAAGCTTTCTTT
>14|TRBJ2-7|NA|TRBV5-6|NA
CASSSPGLWGVQYF
TGTGCCAGCAGCTCACCGGGACTTTGGGGGGTGCAGTACTTC
>16|TRBJ1-1|few|TRBV4-3|NA
CASSQGATGMNTEAFF
TGCGCCAGCAGCCAAGGGGCGACAGGAATGAACACTGAAGCTTTCTTT
>15|TRBJ2-5|NA|TRBV11-2|TRBD2
CASSYGTSGQETQYF
TGTGCCAGCAGCTATGGGACTAGCGGACAAGAGACCCAGTACTTC
>15|TRBJ2-1|NA|TRBV5-1|TRBD1
CASSPGTGSYNEQFF
TGCGCCAGCAGCCCCGGGACAGGCTCGTACAATGAGCAGTTCTTC
>15|TRBJ1-1|NA|TRBV2|NA
CASSSAQVLNTEAFF
TGTGCCAGCAGTTCCGCACAGGTTCTGAACACTGAAGCTTTCTTT
>14|TRBJ1-5|once|TRBV2|NA
CASSVFQGSQPQHF
TGTGCCAGCAGTGTGTTTCAGGGGTCTCAGCCCCAGCATTTT
>16|TRBJ2-2|NA|TRBV19|NA
CASSIRGYANTGELFF
TGTGCCAGTAGTATCCGCGGATATGCGAACACCGGGGAGCTGTTTTTT
>14|TRBJ2-7|NA|TRBV27|TRBD1
CASRSGQHSYEQYF
TGTGCCAGCAGGTCGGGACAGCACTCCTACGAGCAGTACTTC
>15|TRBJ1-5|NA|TRBV5-8|TRBD1
CASSSGTASNQPQHF
TGTGCCAGCAGCTCGGGGACAGCCAGCAATCAGCCCCAGCATTTT
>15|TRBJ1-6|NA|TRBV7-3|TRBD1
CASSRLTGGNSPLHF
TGTGCCAGCAGTCGCCTCACAGGGGGGAATTCACCCCTCCACTTT
>14|TRBJ2-1|NA|TRBV10-3|TRBD2
CAISETSGGGEQFF
TGTGCCATCAGTGAGACTAGCGGGGGGGGTGAGCAGTTCTTC
>14|TRBJ2-5|NA|TRBV7-2|TRBD1
CASSLGGQGETQYF
TGTGCCAGCAGCTTAGGGGGACAGGGAGAGACCCAGTACTTC
>12|TRBJ2-5|once|TRBV28|NA
CASSLRERAQYF
TGTGCCAGCAGTTTGAGGGAGCGCGCCCAGTACTTC
>12|TRBJ2-3|NA|TRBV5-1|TRBD1
CASSTGADTQYF
TGCGCCAGCAGCACAGGGGCGGATACGCAGTATTTT
>14|TRBJ2-5|NA|TRBV7-3|TRBD1
CASSWTGGQETQYF
TGTGCCAGCAGCTGGACAGGGGGCCAAGAGACCCAGTACTTC
>15|TRBJ2-3|NA|TRBV7-2|TRBD1
CASSLMGQGSDTQYF
TGTGCCAGCAGCCTTATGGGACAGGGGTCAGATACGCAGTATTTT
>14|TRBJ2-1|NA|TRBV5-5|TRBD2
CASRIGTTTSEQFF
TGTGCCAGCAGGATCGGGACTACCACAAGTGAGCAGTTCTTC
>14|TRBJ1-4|NA|TRBV28|NA
CASALGGGSEKLFF
TGTGCCAGCGCCCTTGGGGGAGGGAGTGAAAAACTGTTTTTT
>16|TRBJ2-7|NA|TRBV19|NA
CASNGSPDLREYKQYF
TGTGCCAGTAATGGGAGCCCCGATCTACGAGAGTATAAGCAGTACTTC
>13|TRBJ2-1|NA|TRBV7-8|NA
CASSLPPGNEQFF
TGTGCCAGCAGCCTCCCCCCGGGCAATGAGCAGTTCTTC
>14|TRBJ1-2|NA|TRBV5-6|NA
CASSLDRATYGYTF
TGTGCCAGCAGCTTGGACAGGGCGACCTATGGCTACACCTTC
>14|TRBJ2-2|NA|TRBV4-3|TRBD1
CASSRRQGAGELFF
TGCGCCAGCAGCCGTCGACAGGGCGCCGGGGAGCTGTTTTTT
>16|TRBJ1-5|NA|TRBV7-8|NA
CASSLDQVNANQPQHF
TGTGCCAGCAGCTTAGACCAGGTAAACGCCAATCAGCCCCAGCATTTT
>16|TRBJ2-5|NA|TRBV7-2|TRBD2
CASSLASGGTRETQYF
TGTGCCAGCAGCTTAGCGAGCGGGGGGACAAGGGAGACCCAGTACTTC
>17|TRBJ2-1|NA|TRBV28|TRBD1
CASSSQVQGRSYNEQFF
TGTGCCAGCAGTTCCCAGGTACAGGGGAGATCCTACAATGAGCAGTTCTTC
>16|TRBJ1-1|NA|TRBV28|NA
CASSPPRAGWTAEAFF
TGTGCCAGCAGTCCCCCTAGGGCAGGATGGACAGCTGAAGCTTTCTTT
>16|TRBJ2-7|few|TRBV6-6|TRBD1
CASRNTGGMGSYEQYF
TGTGCCAGCAGGAACACAGGGGGAATGGGCTCCTACGAGCAGTACTTC
>14|TRBJ1-2|NA|TRBV19|TRBD1
CASSTTRQGYGYTF
TGTGCCAGTAGTACAACCAGACAGGGCTATGGCTACACCTTC
>15|TRBJ2-7|NA|TRBV7-2|TRBD2
CASSPRGGGGYEQYF
TGTGCCAGCAGCCCAAGGGGCGGGGGGGGCTACGAGCAGTACTTC
>13|TRBJ2-1|NA|TRBV7-9|NA
CASSPRQYNEQFF
TGTGCCAGCAGCCCCCGACAGTACAATGAGCAGTTCTTC
>18|TRBJ2-3|NA|TRBV27|TRBD1
CASSAPPYSGTGRNTQYF
TGTGCCAGCAGTGCCCCCCCCTACTCCGGGACAGGGAGGAATACGCAGTATTTT
>15|TRBJ2-3|NA|TRBV19|TRBD2
CASSERGYFTDTQYF
TGTGCCAGTTCCGAGCGGGGGTATTTCACAGATACGCAGTATTTT